This T cell receptor (beta chain) is drawn from a study of shared clonotypes between healthy human individuals. Positive CCR7 selection of CD45RO-negative cells yielded the naive CD8 cells, and terminally differentiated effector memory CD45RA+ cells were excluded. Sequenced by immunoSEQ multiplex PCR; TCRdb stores in-frame clones only, minus some. The profile shows 650,000 to 800,000 clones, about 91% of them singletons. This clone was counted a single time. The same CDR3 arises from other DNA sequences in this sample as well. J was trimmed by 1 base and V by 5 bases; bases with no gene match: 3. This CDR3 is built from 15 residues. Germline CDR1 and CDR2: SGHTA and FQGTGA.

This clonotype originated in a man younger than 40 in good health. Sequencing input: naive CD8+ T cells sorted from blood. The chain recombines TRBV7-3 with TRBJ2-3; 10 bases match TRBD2. CDR3 in DNA: TGTGCCAGCAGCCCAGGGACTAGCGGCACAGATACGCAGTATTTT. Amino acids: CASSPGTSGTDTQYF. Combining the CDR3 with reference TRBV7-3 and TRBJ2-3 gives the whole variable domain GAGVSQTPSNKVTEKGKYVELRCDPISGHTALYWYRQSLGQGPEFLIYFQGTGAADDSGLPNDRFFAVRPEGSVSTLKIQRTERGDSAVYLCASSPGTSGTDTQYFGPGTRLTVL.